This TCR beta chain is drawn from a study of CD8 T cells in Susac syndrome. Points from the study as a whole: The study admitted that it had a relatively small number of individuals in its TCR sequencing and HLA analysis.

This CDR3 is 16 amino acids long. V lost 4 bases to trimming and J lost 7 bases; unmatched junction nucleotides: 5. Germline CDR1 reads SEHNR; CDR2 reads FQNEAQ (reference sequence). RNA amounts of roughly 0.5 to 1 ug underwent reverse transcription with random hexamers. The amplification used immunoSEQ multiplex PCR on TCR beta CDR3; it spanned 54 Vbeta and 13 Jbeta. TCRdb redid the calling of the immunoSEQ multiplex PCR reads with MiXCR, one entry per CDR3 protein. Among about 280,000 distinct CDR3 sequences listed, 80% to 90% were seen once. A note on this clonotype: The antigen is undetermined.

Those who served as multiple sclerosis controls were treatment-naive patients with stable or active relapsing-remitting disease. Purification of the CD8+ and CD4+ T cells relied on negative isolation, and TEMRA cells underwent FACS enrichment. The J gene is TRBJ2-2, the V gene TRBV7-9; TRBD2 matches at 14 bases. The specimen sequenced was CD8+ T cells from PBMCs. The source is a human donor with multiple sclerosis. The DNA for the CDR3 is TGTGCCAGCAGCTGGGGACTAGCGGGAGTAGGCGGGGAGCTGTTTTTT. Translating it yields CASSWGLAGVGGELFF. Complete variable domain (other parts from reference TRBV7-9 and TRBJ2-2): DTGVSQNPRHKITKRGQNVTFRCDPISEHNRLYWYRQTLGQGPEFLTYFQNEAQLEKSRLLSDRFSAERPKGSFSTLEIQRTEQGDSAMYLCASSWGLAGVGGELFFGEGSRLTVL.